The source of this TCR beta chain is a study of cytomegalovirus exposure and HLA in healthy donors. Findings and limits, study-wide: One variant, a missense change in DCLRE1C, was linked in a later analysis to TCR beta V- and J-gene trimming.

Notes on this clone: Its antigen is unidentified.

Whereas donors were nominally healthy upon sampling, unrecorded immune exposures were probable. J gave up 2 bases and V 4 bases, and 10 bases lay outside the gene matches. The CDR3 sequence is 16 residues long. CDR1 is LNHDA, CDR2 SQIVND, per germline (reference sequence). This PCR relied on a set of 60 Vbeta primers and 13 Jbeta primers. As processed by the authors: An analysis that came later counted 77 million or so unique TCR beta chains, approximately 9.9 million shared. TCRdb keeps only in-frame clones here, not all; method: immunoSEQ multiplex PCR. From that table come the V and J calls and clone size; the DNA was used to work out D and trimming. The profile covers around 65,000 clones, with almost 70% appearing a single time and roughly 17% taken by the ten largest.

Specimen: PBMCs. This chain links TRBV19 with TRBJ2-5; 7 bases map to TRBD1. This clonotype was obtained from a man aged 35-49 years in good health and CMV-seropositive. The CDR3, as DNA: TGTGCCAGTAGTAAGGTCCGGGACAGTACTCAAGAGACCCAGTACTTC. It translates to CASSKVRDSTQETQYF. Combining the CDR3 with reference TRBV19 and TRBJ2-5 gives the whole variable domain DGGITQSPKYLFRKEGQNVTLSCEQNLNHDAMYWYRQDPGQGLRLIYYSQIVNDFQKGDIAEGYSVSREKKESFPLTVTSAQKNPTAFYLCASSKVRDSTQETQYFGPGTRLLVL.